This T cell receptor (beta chain) was obtained from a study of cytomegalovirus exposure and HLA in healthy donors. Comments on this clone: Antigen unknown.

Study-level points and caveats: Reported results showed that the classifier diagnosed cytomegalovirus status with high specificity and sensitivity.

With 6 bases removed from V and 5 bases from J, the gap between germline ends came to 19 bases. The CDR3 runs 14 residues. The germline V gene encodes CDR1 GTSNPN and CDR2 SVGIG (reference sequence). In the PCR, 60 Vbeta and 13 Jbeta primers were used. The repertoire was sequenced with immunoSEQ multiplex PCR; TCRdb's copy has only in-frame clones and lacks some. Of about 110,000 clones listed, 78% were seen once; the top ten hold 1% to 1.5%. The source of this sequence is a woman younger than 45 in good health and CMV-seronegative. Input material: PBMCs. The genes are TRBV30 and TRBJ2-5; D uncertain. CDR3 sequence: CACDRPGSLETQYF. The CDR3 nucleotides are TGTGCCTGTGATAGACCCGGGTCGTTGGAGACCCAGTACTTC.